This TCR beta chain was identified during a study of identifying expanded T cells in peripheral blood. Clones were read by immunoSEQ multiplex PCR, and TCRdb kept only the in-frame ones, dropping some. The table records approximately 100,000 clones, roughly 89% of them present only once. The V segment lost 5 bases and the J segment 2 bases; nucleotides outside the gene matches: 3. This CDR3 spans 15 amino acids. Germline CDR1 is LNHDA and CDR2 is SQIVND (reference sequence). Healthy donors had no documented immune events, such as infections, while sampled. V gene TRBV19 combines with J gene TRBJ2-7; 13 bases map to TRBD2. This clonotype was sampled from a person aged 18-69 years in good health. Sequencing was performed on blood. This chain's CDR3 is CASSAGTSGAYEQYF. CDR3 sequence (DNA): TGTGCCAGTAGTGCCGGGACTAGCGGGGCCTACGAGCAGTACTTC.